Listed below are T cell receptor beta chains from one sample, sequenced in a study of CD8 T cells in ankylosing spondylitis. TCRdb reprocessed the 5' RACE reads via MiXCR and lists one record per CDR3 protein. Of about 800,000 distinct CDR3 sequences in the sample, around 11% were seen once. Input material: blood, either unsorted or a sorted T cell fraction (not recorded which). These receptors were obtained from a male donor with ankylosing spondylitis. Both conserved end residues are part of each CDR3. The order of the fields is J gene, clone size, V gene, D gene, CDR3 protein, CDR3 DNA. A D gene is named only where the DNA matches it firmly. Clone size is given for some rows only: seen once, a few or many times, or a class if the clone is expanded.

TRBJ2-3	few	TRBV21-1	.	CASSKGGPQGGRTDTQYF	TGTGCCAGCAGCAAAGGCGGTCCACAGGGAGGTCGCACAGATACGCAGTATTTT
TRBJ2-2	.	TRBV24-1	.	CATSDPTLRNTGELFF	TGTGCCACCAGTGATCCAACCCTACGAAACACCGGGGAGCTGTTTTTT
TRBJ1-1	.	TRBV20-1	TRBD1	CSARGDSYTEAFF	TGCAGTGCTAGGGGGGACAGTTATACTGAAGCTTTCTTT
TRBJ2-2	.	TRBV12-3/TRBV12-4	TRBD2	CASCTSGRDTGELFF	TGTGCCAGCTGCACTAGCGGGCGGGACACCGGGGAGCTGTTTTTT
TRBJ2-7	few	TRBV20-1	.	CSASVSPKSQYF	TGCAGTGCTAGTGTCTCCCCTAAGTCGCAGTACTTC
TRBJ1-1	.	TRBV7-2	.	CASSPTRDGNTEAFF	TGTGCCAGCAGCCCCACCCGGGATGGGAACACTGAAGCTTTCTTT
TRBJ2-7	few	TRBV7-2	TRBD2	CASSLLSGGAEQYF	TGTGCCAGCAGCTTATTAAGCGGGGGGGCGGAGCAGTACTTC
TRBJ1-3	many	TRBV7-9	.	CASSLANYKAGNTIYF	TGTGCCAGCAGCTTAGCGAACTACAAGGCTGGAAACACCATATATTTT
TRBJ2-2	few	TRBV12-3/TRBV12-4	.	CASSWQLNTGELFF	TGTGCCAGCAGTTGGCAGCTGAACACCGGGGAGCTGTTTTTT
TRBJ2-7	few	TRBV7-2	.	CASSPNRLKSSYEQYF	TGTGCCAGCAGTCCAAATCGGCTGAAAAGCTCCTACGAGCAGTACTTC
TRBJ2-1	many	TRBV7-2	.	CASSSFFGSYNEQFF	TGTGCCAGCAGCTCGTTCTTCGGCTCCTACAATGAGCAGTTCTTC
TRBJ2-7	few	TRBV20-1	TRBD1	CSANRDRGAEQYF	TGCAGTGCCAACCGGGACAGGGGGGCCGAGCAGTACTTC
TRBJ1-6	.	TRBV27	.	CASSFGGNNSPLHF	TGTGCCAGCAGCTTCGGGGGGAATAATTCACCCCTCCACTTT
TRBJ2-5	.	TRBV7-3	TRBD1	CASSSTDRVGETQYF	TGTGCCAGCAGTTCAACCGACAGGGTTGGGGAGACCCAGTACTTC
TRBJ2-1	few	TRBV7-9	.	CASSRIYEQFF	TGTGCCAGCAGCCGAATTTATGAGCAGTTCTTC
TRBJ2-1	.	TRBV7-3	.	CASSFDENNEQFF	TGTGCCAGCAGCTTCGACGAAAACAATGAGCAGTTCTTC
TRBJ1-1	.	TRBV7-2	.	CASTLLGAVTEAFF	TGTGCCAGCACCTTACTCGGGGCAGTCACTGAAGCTTTCTTT
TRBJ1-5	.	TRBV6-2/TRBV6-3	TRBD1	CASSWTGERQPQHF	TGTGCCAGCAGTTGGACAGGGGAACGACAGCCCCAGCATTTT
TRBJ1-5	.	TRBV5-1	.	CASSFLTGQPQHF	TGCGCCAGCAGCTTTTTGACGGGACAGCCCCAGCATTTT
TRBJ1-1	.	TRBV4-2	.	CASSLSPAGPEAFF	TGTGCCAGCAGCCTATCCCCCGCAGGGCCTGAAGCTTTCTTT
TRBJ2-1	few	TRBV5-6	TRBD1	CASSRRDRGSSYNEQFF	TGTGCCAGCAGCCGCCGGGACAGGGGGAGCTCCTACAATGAGCAGTTCTTC
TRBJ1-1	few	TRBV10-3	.	CAISASLWTTEAFF	TGTGCCATCAGTGCTTCCTTATGGACCACTGAAGCTTTCTTT
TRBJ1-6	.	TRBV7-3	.	CASSPTIVSPLHF	TGTGCCAGCAGCCCCACAATAGTTTCACCCCTCCACTTT
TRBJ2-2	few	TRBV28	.	CASSLRAILLVGELFF	TGTGCCAGCAGTTTAAGGGCCATTTTGCTCGTCGGGGAGCTGTTTTTT
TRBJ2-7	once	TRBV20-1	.	CSAPRAGREYF	TGCAGTGCCCCAAGGGCGGGAAGGGAGTACTTC
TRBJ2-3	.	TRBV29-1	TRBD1	CSVEGGQGADTQYF	TGCAGCGTTGAAGGGGGACAGGGAGCAGATACGCAGTATTTT
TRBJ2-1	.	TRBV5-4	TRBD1	CASSYHSGQGYLSSYNEQFF	TGTGCCAGCAGCTATCACTCGGGACAGGGGTACCTAAGCTCCTACAATGAGCAGTTCTTC
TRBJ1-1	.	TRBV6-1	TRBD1	CASSSGTGALNTEAFF	TGTGCCAGCAGCTCCGGGACAGGGGCTTTGAACACTGAAGCTTTCTTT
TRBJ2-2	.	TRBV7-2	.	CASSRTATSGELFF	TGTGCCAGCAGCCGGACAGCCACCTCCGGGGAGCTGTTTTTT
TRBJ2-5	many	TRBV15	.	CATSPGRVQETQYF	TGTGCCACCAGCCCAGGCAGGGTCCAAGAGACCCAGTACTTC
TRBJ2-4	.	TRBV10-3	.	CAISGNRETIQYF	TGTGCCATCAGTGGTAACAGGGAGACCATTCAGTACTTC
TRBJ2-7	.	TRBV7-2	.	CASSLLPGVSYEQYF	TGTGCCAGCAGCCTCTTACCAGGGGTCTCCTACGAGCAGTACTTC
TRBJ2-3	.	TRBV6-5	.	CASSYGGLTDTQYF	TGTGCCAGCAGTTACGGCGGACTCACAGATACGCAGTATTTT
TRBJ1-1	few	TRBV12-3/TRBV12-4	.	CASSLGHGGAFF	TGTGCCAGCAGTTTGGGGCACGGGGGAGCTTTCTTT
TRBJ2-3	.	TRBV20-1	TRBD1	CSAGGGTGITDTQYF	TGCAGTGCTGGGGGGGGGACAGGGATCACAGATACGCAGTATTTT
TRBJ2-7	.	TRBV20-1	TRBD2	CSVSLSGGPYEQYF	TGCAGTGTTTCCCTTTCGGGAGGGCCCTACGAGCAGTACTTC
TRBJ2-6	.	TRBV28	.	CASRTTSSGANVLTF	TGTGCCAGCAGGACTACTAGCTCTGGGGCCAACGTCCTGACTTTC
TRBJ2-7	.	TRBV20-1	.	CSASRENYEQYF	TGCAGTGCTTCAAGGGAGAACTACGAGCAGTACTTC
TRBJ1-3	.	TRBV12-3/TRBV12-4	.	CASSFSIYSGNTIYF	TGTGCCAGCAGTTTCTCGATTTACTCTGGAAACACCATATATTTT
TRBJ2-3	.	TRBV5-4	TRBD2	CASSLAGSGGLDTQYF	TGTGCCAGCAGCTTGGCCGGTAGCGGGGGACTGGATACGCAGTATTTT
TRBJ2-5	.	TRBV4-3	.	CASSQRLGAVKETQYF	TGCGCCAGCAGCCAACGCCTGGGGGCGGTGAAAGAGACCCAGTACTTC
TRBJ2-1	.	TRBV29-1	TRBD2	CSVEGLAANEQFF	TGCAGCGTGGAGGGACTAGCGGCCAATGAGCAGTTCTTC
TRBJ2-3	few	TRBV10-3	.	CAISESTRSGTDTQYF	TGTGCCATCAGTGAGTCGACGCGTAGCGGCACAGATACGCAGTATTTT
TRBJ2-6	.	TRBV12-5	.	CASGPGTPTSGANVLTF	TGTGCTAGTGGCCCAGGGACTCCTACCTCTGGGGCCAACGTCCTGACTTTC
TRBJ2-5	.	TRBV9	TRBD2	CASSSLAGTMGETQYF	TGTGCCAGCAGCTCACTAGCGGGAACGATGGGAGAGACCCAGTACTTC
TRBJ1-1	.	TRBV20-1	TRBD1	CSAARGHGTEAFF	TGCAGTGCCGCCAGGGGGCATGGCACTGAAGCTTTCTTT
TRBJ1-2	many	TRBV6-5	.	CASSFGDANYGYTF	TGTGCCAGCAGTTTCGGGGATGCTAACTATGGCTACACCTTC
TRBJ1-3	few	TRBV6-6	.	CASSPTSGNTIYF	TGTGCCAGCAGCCCGACATCTGGAAACACCATATATTTT
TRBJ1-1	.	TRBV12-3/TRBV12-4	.	CASSLRRDMNTEAFF	TGTGCCAGCAGTTTGAGGAGGGACATGAACACTGAAGCTTTCTTT
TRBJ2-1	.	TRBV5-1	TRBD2	CASSWTGAGDYNEQFF	TGCGCCAGCAGCTGGACCGGGGCGGGAGACTACAATGAGCAGTTCTTC
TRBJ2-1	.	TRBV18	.	CASSPLEGNEQFF	TGTGCCAGCTCTCCCCTGGAGGGAAATGAGCAGTTCTTC
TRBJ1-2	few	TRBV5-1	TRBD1	CASSLGDRYNYGYTF	TGCGCCAGCAGCTTGGGGGACAGATACAACTATGGCTACACCTTC
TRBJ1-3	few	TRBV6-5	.	CASSYGDYSGNTIYF	TGTGCCAGCAGTTACGGGGACTACTCTGGAAACACCATATATTTT
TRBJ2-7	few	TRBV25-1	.	CASSEIIDYEQYF	TGTGCCAGCAGTGAAATCATCGACTACGAGCAGTACTTC
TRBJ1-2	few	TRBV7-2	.	CASSLDNRGYTF	TGTGCCAGCAGCCTGGACAATAGGGGCTACACCTTC